The clone carrying this T cell receptor beta chain was observed a handful of times. Its matching antigen is unknown. The record originates from a study of T cells after yellow fever vaccination. Turning to the study itself: Preparation of the low-cell-number fractions used SMART-Seq v4 Ultra Low Input.

TCRdb fed the 5' RACE reads into MiXCR, producing one record per CDR3 protein. The sample has approximately 160,000 distinct CDR3 sequences, 5.5% to 8% seen once. General observations from the study: Subsequent to the booster, the majority of primary-vaccination clones reappeared (96% CD4, roughly 90% CD8).

Trimming shortened V by 3 bases and J by 7 bases, and 16 bases separated the two germline ends. The CDR3 totals 15 residues. The germline V gene encodes CDR1 LNHDA and CDR2 SQIVND (reference sequence). The specimen was CD4+ T cells sorted from PBMCs, collected on the day of the first yellow fever vaccination. The gene calls are TRBV19 and TRBJ1-5; no clear D. The receptor comes from a man in his late teens or twenties who received the YFV17D yellow fever vaccine. The DNA for the CDR3 is TGTGCCAGTAGTATTGTCCCCCTTTTATTGCAGCCCCAGCATTTT. As protein: CASSIVPLLLQPQHF.